Listed here are 17 T cell receptor beta chains from one sample, sequenced in a study of T-cell reconstitution after alpha-beta-depleted transplantation in children. For TCRbeta, the library was prepared with unique molecular identifiers. TCRdb re-called the PCR reads with MiXCR, one entry per CDR3 protein. The top ten clones hold 0.9% to 1.2% of a sample with 600,000 to 700,000 distinct CDR3 sequences, approximately 17% of them seen once. Sequenced material: PBMCs from the stem cell graft donor, taken from the stem cell graft. The receptors shown here come from a human donor who donated a stem cell graft to a child with acute myeloid leukemia.

This clonotype was observed at least ten times. The V gene is TRBV5-1, the J gene TRBJ2-1, with 8 bases fitting TRBD1. CDR1 and CDR2 from the germline V gene are SGHRS and YFSETQ. With V trimmed by 4 bases and J by 7 bases, 10 bases remained unmatched. The CDR3 runs 15 residues. The CDR3 reads CASSLLPGQENEQFF. The CDR3, as DNA: TGCGCCAGCAGCCTTCTTCCGGGACAGGAGAATGAGCAGTTCTTC. Full variable domain (rest looked up from reference TRBV5-1 and TRBJ2-1): KAGVTQTPRYLIKTRGQQVTLSCSPISGHRSVSWYQQTPGQGLQFLFEYFSETQRNKGNFPGRFSGRQFSNSRSEMNVSTLELGDSALYLCASSLLPGQENEQFFGPGTRLTVL.

This clonotype turned up a few times. The rearrangement links TRBV6-4 to TRBJ1-4, with D uncertain. The CDR3 spans 15 residues. V was shortened by 5 bases and J by 5 bases, with 15 bases between the two germline ends. Germline loops: CDR1 MRHNA, CDR2 SNTAGT. As DNA, the CDR3 is TGTGCCAGCAGTCGCACTCGAGGGTCCAATGAAAAACTGTTTTTT. It codes for CASSRTRGSNEKLFF.

This rearrangement joins TRBV20-1 to TRBJ2-5; 10 bases match TRBD2. J was trimmed by 4 bases and V by 0 bases; bases with no gene match: 5. The CDR3 runs to 15 residues. The germline CDR1 and CDR2 sequences are DFQATT and SNEGSKA (reference sequence). CDR3 loop: CSARDQSSGRETQYF. CDR3 in DNA: TGCAGTGCTAGAGATCAATCTAGCGGGAGAGAGACCCAGTACTTC.

Many counts were recorded for this clonotype. This chain links TRBV5-6 with TRBJ2-7, with D hard to call. From germline, CDR1 is SGHDT and CDR2 YYEEEE. The CDR3 contains 13 residues. With 0 bases removed from V and 3 bases from J, the gap between germline ends came to 7 bases. The CDR3 loop is CASSLVGVYEQYF. The CDR3 DNA sequence: TGTGCCAGCAGCTTGGTTGGGGTCTACGAGCAGTACTTC.

The rearrangement uses TRBV29-1 and TRBJ2-6; D not certain. Germline V gene sequence: CDR1 SQVTM, CDR2 ANQGSEA. Trimming took off 2 bases at V and 0 bases at J, with 11 bases between the two ends. This CDR3 contains 16 residues. The CDR3 coding sequence is TGCAGCGTTGAAATTTTTGGGCCCTCTGGGGCCAACGTCCTGACTTTC. Translated, it gives CSVEIFGPSGANVLTF.

This clonotype was detected only a few times. The chain employs TRBV12-3 or TRBV12-4 and TRBJ1-2; D unresolved. The CDR3 spans 16 residues. V dropped 3 bases and J dropped 1 base, with 15 bases sitting between them. CDR3 DNA: TGTGCCAGCAGTTTCCCGGGCGCCAATATTAACTATGGCTACACCTTC. Its translation: CASSFPGANINYGYTF.

This clonotype was seen only a few times. The V call is TRBV7-9, the J call TRBJ1-2; D perhaps matches TRBD1 (6 bases). Deletions cut 4 bases from V and 4 bases from J, with 13 bases between. In germline, CDR1 is SEHNR, CDR2 FQNEAQ (reference sequence). CDR3 length equals 14 residues. CDR3 nucleotide sequence: TGTGCCAGCAGCTCAGCCGGGACAAGCTATGGCTACACCTTC. Translation gives CASSSAGTSYGYTF.

The chain recombines TRBV2 with TRBJ2-3; TRBD1 aligns across 7 bases. The CDR3 contains 15 residues. CDR1 is SNHLY and CDR2 is FYNNEI in the germline V gene. Trimming cost V 8 bases and J 5 bases; bases outside gene matches: 13. The CDR3 protein is CASVLGGELKDTQYF. Here the CDR3 DNA reads TGTGCCAGCGTTCTAGGGGGCGAGTTAAAAGATACGCAGTATTTT. Full variable domain (rest looked up from reference TRBV2 and TRBJ2-3): EPEVTQTPSHQVTQMGQEVILRCVPISNHLYFYWYRQILGQKVEFLVSFYNNEISEKSEIFDDQFSVERPDGSNFTLKIRSTKLEDSAMYFCASVLGGELKDTQYFGPGTRLTVL.

This clonotype was found many times. The chain carries TRBV29-1 and TRBJ2-1; 9 bases match TRBD1. The CDR3 extends over 12 amino acids. Germline V gives CDR1 SQVTM, CDR2 ANQGSEA. CDR3 bases: TGCACCTCCGGGACAGGGTGCAATGAGCAGTTCTTC. This encodes CTSGTGCNEQFF.

This sequence joins TRBV7-9 and TRBJ2-1; a possible D gene is TRBD1 (6 bases). The CDR3 loop spans 12 amino acids. The V end was cut by 8 bases, the J end by 6 bases, with 11 bases between. CDR1 is SEHNR and CDR2 is FQNEAQ in the germline V gene (reference sequence). CDR3 sequence reads: CASGRGINEQFF. CDR3 sequence (DNA): TGTGCCAGCGGCAGGGGAATCAATGAGCAGTTCTTC.

The gene calls are TRBV20-1 and TRBJ1-1; the D gene is possibly TRBD1 (5 bases). Germline CDR1 reads DFQATT; CDR2 reads SNEGSKA (reference sequence). The CDR3 totals 16 residues. The V gene lost 1 base and the J gene lost 3 bases, with 18 bases spanning the gap. The CDR3 DNA reads TGCAGTGCTAGAGGGTTGGGGAGGGGCCGGGACACTGAAGCTTTCTTT. Protein: CSARGLGRGRDTEAFF.

This clonotype was observed a few times. The chain couples TRBV9 to TRBJ2-7; TRBD2 matches at 8 bases. Trimming took 0 bases from V and 2 from J; bases not matched to a gene: 7. Germline assignment: CDR1 SGDLS and CDR2 YYNGEE. This CDR3 has 16 residues. Here the CDR3 DNA reads TGTGCCAGCAGCGTAGGGTCTGCGGGGGGCCCCTACGAGCAGTACTTC. It translates to CASSVGSAGGPYEQYF.

V gene TRBV25-1 combines with J gene TRBJ1-1, with D unresolved. V lost 4 bases, J lost 5 bases, and 14 bases lay in between. Per the germline V gene, CDR1 is MGHDK and CDR2 is SYGVNS. The CDR3 sequence is 14 residues long. In DNA, the CDR3 is TGTGCCAGCAGTGTCGACGGGGTGACTACTGAAGCTTTCTTT. This sequence encodes CASSVDGVTTEAFF.

This clonotype was observed once. The chain is built from TRBV10-2 and TRBJ2-3, with D possibly TRBD2 on 6 matching bases. Deletions cut 6 bases from V and 1 base from J, with 14 bases between. Germline CDR1 is WSHSY and CDR2 is SAAADI. The CDR3 consists of 15 residues. CDR3 nucleotide sequence: TGCGCCAGCAGACCGGGACTTTGGGGCACAGATACGCAGTATTTT. It specifies CASRPGLWGTDTQYF.

This clonotype was seen at least ten times. V gene TRBV6-5 combines with J gene TRBJ1-1; the D is unclear. This CDR3 has 16 amino acids. Germline assignment: CDR1 MNHEY and CDR2 SVGAGI. The V gene lost 0 bases and the J gene lost 1 base, with 12 bases spanning the gap. CDR3 nucleotides: TGTGCCAGCAGTTACTCGGTGGGCCCGGGGAACACTGAAGCTTTCTTT. This gives the protein CASSYSVGPGNTEAFF.

This CDR3 reads CASSRERDKLEMNTEAFF. As DNA, the CDR3 is TGTGCCAGCAGCCGAGAAAGAGACAAACTCGAGATGAACACTGAAGCTTTCTTT. The chain combines TRBV11-2 with TRBJ1-1; D ambiguous. Germline CDR1 is SGHAT and CDR2 is FQNNGV. V was pared by 5 bases and J by 0 bases, with 22 bases between. The CDR3 length is 18 residues.

The chain has TRBV9 and TRBJ1-2, with D possibly matching TRBD1 (6 bases). The CDR3 is made up of 16 amino acids. Trimming pared 0 bases from V and 4 bases from J, leaving 16 bases between. The germline V gene has CDR1 SGDLS and CDR2 YYNGEE. The CDR3 loop reads CASSVGPGELFYGYTF. The CDR3 region has the DNA TGTGCCAGCAGCGTAGGACCAGGGGAGTTGTTCTATGGCTACACCTTC.